The 28 T cell receptor beta chains presented below share a single source sample, sequenced in a study of shared clonotypes between healthy human individuals. Libraries were prepared by immunoSEQ multiplex PCR; TCRdb keeps only in-frame clonotypes and omits some of them. The repertoire consists of about 870,000 clones, with 85% to 95% occurring once and the leading ten covering 24%. It was CD45RO-negative cells, positively selected for CCR7, that made up naive CD8 cells, with terminally differentiated effector memory CD45RA+ cells excluded. Sequencing input: naive CD8+ T cells sorted from blood. Receptors originate from a man aged 25-40 years in good health.

The V call is TRBV9, the J call TRBJ2-3; D may be TRBD1 or TRBD2 (5 bases each). V lost 3 bases and J lost 5, with 10 bases in between. CDR1 is SGDLS, CDR2 YYNGEE, per germline. This CDR3 is built from 13 residues. CDR3 sequence reads: CASSGGSGDTQYF. Written as DNA, the CDR3 is TGTGCCAGCAGCGGGGGCAGCGGAGATACGCAGTATTTT.

Regarding this clone: Other DNA sequences in this sample translate to the same CDR3. The chain is built from TRBV28 and TRBJ2-7; D is possibly TRBD2 (6 bases). The germline V gene encodes CDR1 MDHEN and CDR2 SYDVKM. The CDR3 spans 13 residues. The germline V and J ends were trimmed by 3 bases and 1 base, with 7 bases remaining between them. CDR3 in DNA: TGTGCCAGCAGTTTTAGCGGATCCTACGAGCAGTACTTC. Amino acids: CASSFSGSYEQYF.

The sample holds many counts of this clone. The rearrangement joins TRBV7-8 to TRBJ2-3; TRBD2 is a possible D gene (6 bases). Deletions cut 1 base from V and 2 bases from J, with 13 bases between. Germline loops: CDR1 SGHVS, CDR2 FQNEAQ. The CDR3 loop spans 16 amino acids. CDR3 nucleotide sequence: TGTGCCAGCAGCTTAGTTGCTGGCGGGAACACAGATACGCAGTATTTT. Translation gives CASSLVAGGNTDTQYF.

The chain has TRBV7-6 and TRBJ2-3; 10 nucleotides line up with TRBD1. CDR3 length equals 17 residues. The V segment lost 3 bases and the J segment 3 bases; nucleotides outside the gene matches: 9. Germline CDR1 reads SGHVS; CDR2 reads FNYEAQ. CDR3 amino acids: CASSFNRDRGGTDTQYF. The CDR3 DNA reads as TGTGCCAGCAGCTTCAACCGGGACAGGGGAGGGACAGATACGCAGTATTTT.

The V and J genes are TRBV29-1 and TRBJ2-4; unclear D gene. The CDR3 length is 13 residues. Germline V lookup: CDR1 SQVTM, CDR2 ANQGSEA. The ends were cut back, 3 bases at V and 3 bases at J, with 9 bases in the middle. The CDR3 loop is CSVDVGDKNIQYF. CDR3 sequence (DNA): TGCAGCGTTGACGTCGGAGACAAAAACATTCAGTACTTC.

The chain joins TRBV7-2 to TRBJ2-7; the match to TRBD1 covers 10 bases. This CDR3 region has 15 residues. Germline V CDR1 and CDR2: SGHTA, FQGNSA. The V and J ends lost 4 bases and 3 bases, in that order; junction bases with no gene match: 6. The DNA for the CDR3 is TGTGCCAGCAGCTCAGACAGGGGGCAATTCTACGAGCAGTACTTC. Its translation: CASSSDRGQFYEQYF.

The chain combines TRBV27 with TRBJ2-3; the D is unclear. CDR3 length: 15 residues. Germline CDR1 MNHEY, CDR2 SMNVEV (reference sequence). The germline V and J ends were trimmed by 8 bases and 0 bases, with 15 bases remaining between them. The CDR3 protein is CASGSSYPSTDTQYF. Written as DNA, the CDR3 is TGTGCCAGCGGCTCATCGTATCCTAGCACAGATACGCAGTATTTT.

As for this clone: This same CDR3 is encoded by further DNA sequences in the sample. The rearrangement links TRBV19 to TRBJ2-7; D is undetermined. The ends were cut back, 0 bases at V and 0 bases at J, with 3 bases in the middle. The CDR3 has 13 residues. Germline V lookup: CDR1 LNHDA, CDR2 SQIVND (reference sequence). The CDR3: CASSIDGSYEQYF. CDR3 bases: TGTGCCAGTAGTATAGATGGCTCCTACGAGCAGTACTTC.

The chain uses TRBV27 and TRBJ2-1, with 7 bases identical to TRBD2. There are 15 residues in the CDR3. V lost 7 bases to trimming and J lost 3 bases; unmatched junction nucleotides: 9. The germline gives CDR1 MNHEY, CDR2 SMNVEV (reference sequence). Here the CDR3 DNA reads TGTGCCAGCAATGTAGCGGGTTCCCTCTACAATGAGCAGTTCTTC. Translated, it gives CASNVAGSLYNEQFF.

The chain is built from TRBV5-1 and TRBJ1-4; D unclear. The germline V gene has CDR1 SGHRS and CDR2 YFSETQ. The CDR3 loop spans 17 amino acids. The V end was cut by 0 bases, the J end by 7 bases, with 19 bases between. CDR3 sequence (DNA): TGCGCCAGCAGCTTGGTCGGGAACCTCGAAGGTGGTGAAAAACTGTTTTTT. It is translated as CASSLVGNLEGGEKLFF.

The rearrangement uses TRBV18 and TRBJ2-7, with D hard to call. V shed 3 bases and J shed 2 bases, with 11 bases lying between them. The CDR3 is 14 amino acids. Germline V lookup: CDR1 KGHSH, CDR2 LQKENI. CDR3 residues: CASSPVGRTYEQYF. The CDR3 DNA reads TGTGCCAGCTCACCCGTTGGCAGGACCTACGAGCAGTACTTC.

The CDR3 sequence is CATSRVTSSNEQFF. In DNA, the CDR3 is TGTGCCACCAGCAGGGTGACTAGTAGCAATGAGCAGTTCTTC. The chain uses TRBV15 and TRBJ2-1; D is perhaps TRBD2 (6 bases). Germline V gene data show CDR1 as LNHNV and CDR2 as YYDKDF (reference sequence). The CDR3 extends over 14 amino acids. Trimming cost V 3 bases and J 6 bases, with 12 bases left between them.

The sample holds one count of this clone. The genes are TRBV27 and TRBJ2-7; unclear D gene. This CDR3 comprises 15 residues. Germline CDR1 reads MNHEY; CDR2 reads SMNVEV (reference sequence). With 5 bases removed from V and 2 bases from J, the gap between germline ends came to 16 bases. The CDR3 loop reads CASSPMEKGPYEQYF. The CDR3 bases are TGTGCCAGCAGTCCTATGGAGAAGGGTCCCTACGAGCAGTACTTC.

On this clone itself: The sample holds other DNA sequences that translate to the same CDR3. The chain links TRBV27 to TRBJ2-5, with D uncertain. The CDR3 has 14 residues. Trimming stripped 1 base from V and 3 bases from J, with 9 bases between. Germline V gene data show CDR1 as MNHEY and CDR2 as SMNVEV (reference sequence). Written as DNA, the CDR3 is TGTGCCAGCAGTTTATTAGGACCGGAAGAGACCCAGTACTTC. This codes for CASSLLGPEETQYF.

On this clone: Other DNA sequences in this sample translate to the same CDR3. This chain joins TRBV27 and TRBJ2-1, with D possibly being TRBD1 or TRBD2 (5 bases each). Germline CDR1 reads MNHEY; CDR2 reads SMNVEV (reference sequence). V lost 5 bases and J lost 5, with 13 bases in between. The CDR3 runs 14 residues. As DNA, the CDR3 is TGTGCCAGCAGTCTAGGGACGGGAAACAATGAGCAGTTCTTC. Translated: CASSLGTGNNEQFF.

This clone has just one count. The rearrangement joins TRBV5-4 to TRBJ2-7, with D unclear. From germline, CDR1 is SGHNT and CDR2 YYREEE (reference sequence). CDR3 length: 14 amino acids. V dropped 1 base and J dropped 0 bases, with 8 bases sitting between them. The CDR3 protein is CASSLFGPSYEQYF. The CDR3 DNA reads as TGTGCCAGCAGCTTGTTCGGACCCTCCTACGAGCAGTACTTC.

J is TRBJ2-5 and V is TRBV10-1; no reliable D call. CDR3 size: 14 residues. Looked up from germline, CDR1 is WNHNN and CDR2 is SYGVQD (reference sequence). The V gene lost 3 bases and the J gene lost 1 base, with 9 bases spanning the gap. The CDR3 is CASSDLGLQETQYF. The CDR3 DNA reads TGCGCCAGCAGTGATTTAGGCCTCCAAGAGACCCAGTACTTC.

The chain links TRBV7-9 to TRBJ2-7; TRBD1 matches 10 bases. With 4 bases clipped from V and 3 bases from J, the junction kept 9 bases outside the gene matches. The germline V gene encodes CDR1 SEHNR and CDR2 FQNEAQ (reference sequence). The CDR3 totals 16 residues. The CDR3 nucleotides read TGTGCCAGCAGCTCTACCGGGACAGGGGCCCTCTACGAGCAGTACTTC. It specifies CASSSTGTGALYEQYF.

J is TRBJ2-3 and V is TRBV7-9, with D perhaps given as TRBD1 or TRBD2 (7 bases each). The V gene's germline CDR1 is SEHNR and CDR2 FQNEAQ (reference sequence). Trimming took 4 bases from V and 1 from J, leaving 21 bases between them. The CDR3 contains 18 residues. CDR3 region: CASSSHERDQGGTDTQYF. The CDR3 DNA reads as TGTGCCAGCAGCTCCCACGAGCGGGACCAGGGGGGCACAGATACGCAGTATTTT.

The CDR3 loop reads CASSLAGTSGRGETQYF. The CDR3, as DNA: TGTGCCAGCAGCTTAGCCGGGACTAGCGGGAGAGGGGAGACCCAGTACTTC. V usage is TRBV11-3 and J usage is TRBJ2-5; 14 nucleotides line up with TRBD2. CDR1 and CDR2 (germline): SGHNT, YENEEA. This CDR3 region has 17 residues. V trimming: 1 base; J trimming: 5 bases; junction bases outside the gene matches: 6.

The rearrangement joins TRBV28 to TRBJ2-5, with D possibly matching TRBD1 (6 bases). The V and J ends lost 6 bases and 5 bases respectively, with 10 bases between them. The CDR3 contains 12 residues. Germline lookup yields CDR1 MDHEN and CDR2 SYDVKM. CDR3 region: CASRLDSETQYF. The CDR3 DNA is TGTGCCAGCAGGCTGGACAGCGAGACCCAGTACTTC.

The CDR3 region has the DNA TGTGCCAGCTCAACTGGCTCGGGAGTGAAAATTTACGAGCAGTACTTC. Protein sequence: CASSTGSGVKIYEQYF. This rearrangement joins TRBV7-6 to TRBJ2-7, with D perhaps TRBD2 (6 bases). This CDR3 region has 16 residues. Germline V lookup: CDR1 SGHVS, CDR2 FNYEAQ. V was shortened by 8 bases and J by 4 bases, with 24 bases between the two germline ends.

V is TRBV6-6 and J is TRBJ2-7, with 8 bases aligning to TRBD2. Trimming at V came to 7 bases and at J to 4 bases, leaving 12 bases not matched to a gene. The CDR3 contains 15 residues. CDR1 MNHNY and CDR2 SVGAGI come from the germline V gene (reference sequence). CDR3 DNA: TGTGCCAGCACCTGGGGAGCGGGGGAGGATTACGAGCAGTACTTC. It codes for CASTWGAGEDYEQYF.

The J gene is TRBJ1-5, the V gene TRBV27; D not resolved. The germline V gene encodes CDR1 MNHEY and CDR2 SMNVEV (reference sequence). The CDR3 is made up of 16 amino acids. V was pared by 6 bases and J by 6 bases, with 21 bases between. In DNA form, the CDR3 reads TGTGCCAGCAGCCCGATAGGCGGGCTTAATGGTCAGCCCCAGCATTTT. The encoded protein is CASSPIGGLNGQPQHF.

This chain connects TRBV18 to TRBJ2-1, with TRBD2 matching over 11 bases. After removal of 2 bases from V and 0 bases from J, the junction contained 9 bases not matched to a gene. This CDR3 comprises 19 residues. Germline V lookup: CDR1 KGHSH, CDR2 LQKENI. The CDR3 nucleotides are TGTGCCAGCTCACCAACCGGGACTAGCGGTAAAGACTCCTACAATGAGCAGTTCTTC. It specifies CASSPTGTSGKDSYNEQFF.

The V gene is TRBV5-6, the J gene TRBJ2-7, with unresolved D. This CDR3 spans 12 amino acids. Per the germline V gene, CDR1 is SGHDT and CDR2 is YYEEEE. The ends were cut back, 1 base at V and 5 bases at J, with 7 bases in the middle. The CDR3 protein is CASSLSLDEQYF. The CDR3 DNA follows: TGTGCCAGCAGCTTGTCCCTGGACGAGCAGTACTTC.

The CDR3 DNA reads TGTGCCAGCAGCGTAGATGGCGGGAGCCTCACCGGGGAGCTGTTTTTT. Its translation is CASSVDGGSLTGELFF. The chain employs TRBV9 and TRBJ2-2, with TRBD2 matching 7 bases. This CDR3 contains 16 residues. The V and J ends lost 0 bases and 4 bases, in that order; junction bases with no gene match: 6. CDR1 is SGDLS, CDR2 YYNGEE, per germline.

This sequence joins TRBV10-3 and TRBJ2-6; TRBD1 might be the D (5 bases). The CDR3 totals 17 residues. Trimming stripped 2 bases from V and 0 bases from J, with 11 bases between. Germline lookup yields CDR1 ENHRY and CDR2 SYGVKD. CDR3 nucleotide sequence: TGTGCCATCAGTGAGGCAGACAGCCCCTCTGGGGCCAACGTCCTGACTTTC. This translates into CAISEADSPSGANVLTF.